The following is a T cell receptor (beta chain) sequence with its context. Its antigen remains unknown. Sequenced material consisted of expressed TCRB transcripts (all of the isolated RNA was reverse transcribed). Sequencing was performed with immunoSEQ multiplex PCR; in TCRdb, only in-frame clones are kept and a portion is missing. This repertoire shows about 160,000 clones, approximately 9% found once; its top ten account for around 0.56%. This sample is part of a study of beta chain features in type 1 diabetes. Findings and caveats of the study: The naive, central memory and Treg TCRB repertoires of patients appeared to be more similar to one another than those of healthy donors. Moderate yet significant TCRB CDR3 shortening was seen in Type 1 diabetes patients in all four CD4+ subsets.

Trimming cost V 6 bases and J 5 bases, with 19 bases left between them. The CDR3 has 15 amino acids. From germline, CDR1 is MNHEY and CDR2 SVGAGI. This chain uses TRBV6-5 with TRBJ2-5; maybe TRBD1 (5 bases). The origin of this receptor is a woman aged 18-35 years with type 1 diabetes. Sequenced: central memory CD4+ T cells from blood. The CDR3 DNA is TGTGCCAGCAGCATAACATCAGGGTATAGGGAGACCCAGTACTTC. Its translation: CASSITSGYRETQYF.